The text below deals with one T cell receptor beta chain. The data were produced by immunoSEQ multiplex PCR, yet TCRdb's version contains in-frame clones alone and is incomplete. The sample consists of roughly 380,000 clones, over 75% of them appearing once. The data are from a study of Ad26.COV2.S vaccination and SARS-CoV-2 variants. Study context: Each vaccinee took Ad26.COV2.S intramuscularly, once or twice 56 days apart.

There are 15 residues in the CDR3. The germline V gene has CDR1 LGHDT and CDR2 YNNKEL (reference sequence). V lost 2 bases and J lost 2, with 11 bases in between. Described treatment: some 19 received Ad26.COV2.S at low or high dose, single or two shots; a few received placebo; per-sample allocation not given. Day 63 following the first vaccine or placebo injection was when the samples were taken. Specimen: peripheral blood, collected in a trial of Ad26.COV2.S vaccine versus placebo. The rearrangement uses TRBV3-1 (or the pseudogene TRBV3-2) and TRBJ2-3; unclear D gene. This sequence was found in a person between 18 and 65 years old who received the Ad26.COV2.S COVID-19 vaccine or a placebo. The CDR3 region has the DNA TGTGCCAGCAGCCAATTGGGTCTATACACAGATACGCAGTATTTT. This encodes CASSQLGLYTDTQYF.